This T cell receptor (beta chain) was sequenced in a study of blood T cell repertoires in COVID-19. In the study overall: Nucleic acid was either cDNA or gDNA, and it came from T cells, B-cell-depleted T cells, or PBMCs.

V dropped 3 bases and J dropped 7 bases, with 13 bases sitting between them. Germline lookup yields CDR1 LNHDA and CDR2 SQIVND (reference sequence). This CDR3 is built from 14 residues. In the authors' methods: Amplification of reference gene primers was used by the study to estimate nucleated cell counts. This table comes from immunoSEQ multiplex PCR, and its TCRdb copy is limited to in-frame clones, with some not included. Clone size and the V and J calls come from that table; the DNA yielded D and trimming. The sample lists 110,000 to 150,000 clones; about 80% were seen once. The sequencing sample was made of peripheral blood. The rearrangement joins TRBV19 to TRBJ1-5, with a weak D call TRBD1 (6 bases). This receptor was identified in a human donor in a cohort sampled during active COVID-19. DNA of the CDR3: TGTGCCAGTAGTATGAGCAGGGGTGGCCAGCCCCAGCATTTT. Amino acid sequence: CASSMSRGGQPQHF.